Listed below are T cell receptor beta chains from one sample, sequenced in a study of regulatory T cells in long-lasting Graves disease. TCRdb ran MiXCR on the multiplex PCR reads and lists one entry per CDR3 protein. The sample carries about 500,000 distinct CDR3 sequences, 12% recorded once. This same sample was also taken into another study, of T cells in Graves' hyperthyroidism and ophthalmopathy.

Sequenced here: peripheral blood mononuclear cells (PBMCs), sampled at new diagnosis, from a patient treated with antithyroid drugs. The source is a woman aged 30 to 39 with Graves disease. Each CDR3 is given with its conserved first and last residue.

v_gene	j_gene	CDR3aa
TRBV5-1	TRBJ2-3	CASSLDEGSSTDTQYF
TRBV10-1	TRBJ2-2	CASSPIPGLNGELFF
TRBV4-2	TRBJ1-5	CASSQAHSGSNQPQHF
TRBV6-1	TRBJ2-2	CAGGGVVAGELFF
TRBV7-2	TRBJ1-2	CASSFEVGGGYTF
TRBV19	TRBJ2-4	CATRLADIQYF
TRBV7-9	TRBJ1-1	CASSPWTGAIMNTEAFF
TRBV6-5	TRBJ2-1	CASSYFAGVAYNEQFF
TRBV28	TRBJ1-2	CASSLSGGRRYGYTF
TRBV9	TRBJ2-2	CASSHLTGREDKTGELFF
TRBV6-2/TRBV6-3	TRBJ2-3	CASSYGGSGTDTQYF
TRBV5-1	TRBJ2-5	CASRQEETQYF
TRBV2	TRBJ2-7	CASGEREREQYF
TRBV7-9	TRBJ1-6	CASRTTQGSPLHF
TRBV28	TRBJ2-5	CASSSAGGIETQYF
TRBV11-1	TRBJ2-3	CASTLGGPSTDTQYF
TRBV7-8	TRBJ2-1	CASSLDPGFPYNEQFF
TRBV2	TRBJ1-5	CASSETGFSNQPQHF
TRBV19	TRBJ1-1	CASSIPRKGVFRNTEAFF
TRBV14	TRBJ1-1	CASSQVWGEAFF
TRBV12-3/TRBV12-4	TRBJ2-6	CASSLSTGGGGANVLTF
TRBV7-8	TRBJ1-5	CASSPPPGPQHF
TRBV2	TRBJ2-5	CASRGQVQRETQYF
TRBV30	TRBJ1-5	CAWSVGTDNQPQHF
TRBV2	-	CASRVTGNSEQFF
TRBV6-5	TRBJ1-6	CASSYSDGENSPLHF
TRBV2	TRBJ2-7	CARRPFDSYEQYF
TRBV18	TRBJ1-2	CASSPTDTPVGGYTF
TRBV12-3/TRBV12-4	TRBJ1-5	CASSLIRENQPQHF
TRBV6-2/TRBV6-3	TRBJ1-6	CASSYRAFGNSPLHF
TRBV7-9	TRBJ1-5	CASSLYQDQPQHF
TRBV28	TRBJ2-7	CASSSGSNFWKQYF
TRBV27	TRBJ2-7	CASSLAGSFYEQYF
TRBV28	TRBJ2-7	CASSQVGEEPIRQYF
TRBV27	TRBJ2-4	CASSFHRTGAKNIQYF
TRBV11-2	TRBJ2-6	CASSGGAQGGSGANVLTF
TRBV6-1	TRBJ2-7	CASIKELRSYEQYF
TRBV3-1	TRBJ1-6	CASSQVVGTSLHF
TRBV6-2/TRBV6-3	TRBJ2-3	CASSLDETDTQYF
TRBV24-1	TRBJ1-3	CATSDSRSSGNTIYF
TRBV29-1	TRBJ2-3	CSVEDPGRGTDTQYF
TRBV7-6	TRBJ2-1	CASSLPWREVRERGQGGSYNEQFF
TRBV2	TRBJ1-4	CASLLGPINEKLFF
TRBV7-9	TRBJ2-1	CASSPTHLGSYNEQFF
TRBV7-2	TRBJ2-1	CASSQTDRFLFRDEQFF
TRBV5-1	TRBJ2-7	CASSFGTSGTSYEQYF
TRBV7-2	TRBJ1-2	CASSSLGTGGYGYTF
TRBV12-3/TRBV12-4	TRBJ2-1	CASSSNVRNEQFF
TRBV5-1	TRBJ2-7	CASSLYTGREQYF
TRBV5-6	TRBJ2-2	CASSLARFTGELFF